The entry below describes one T cell receptor beta chain. In the authors' methods: Amplification of reference gene primers was used by the study to estimate nucleated cell counts. Profiling relied on immunoSEQ multiplex PCR, and the TCRdb table lists in-frame clones only, not all of them. V and J calls and clone size are those listed in that table; D and trimming were worked out from the DNA. In the table there are roughly 80,000 clones, roughly 80% of which are singletons. The CDR3 is 14 amino acids. Trimming stripped 0 bases from V and 5 bases from J, with 13 bases between. Germline CDR1 reads GTSNPN; CDR2 reads SVGIG (reference sequence). This sample is drawn from a study of blood T cell repertoires in COVID-19.

The specimen sequenced was peripheral blood. The V call is TRBV30, the J call TRBJ1-1, with unresolved D. The TCR was taken from a woman aged 60-75 years with acute or convalescent COVID-19. CDR3 loop: CAWSVGLEVTEAFF. CDR3 DNA sequence: TGTGCCTGGAGTGTCGGTCTGGAGGTTACTGAAGCTTTCTTT.